A selection of T cell receptor beta chains follows, all from one sample in a study of T cell changes during pregnancy in multiple sclerosis. Sequencing used immunoSEQ multiplex PCR; TCRdb keeps in-frame clones, though not all of them. Of 36,000 or so clones in the sample, roughly 92% were seen once. The material sequenced was PBMCs (not recorded whether the cells were cultured). The receptors originated from a female donor with multiple sclerosis, enrolled in a pregnancy study. CDR3s include the opening cysteine and the closing phenylalanine or tryptophan.

V gene	J gene	CDR3 protein
TRBV7-9	TRBJ1-5	CASSPSGGSNQPQHF
TRBV7-2	TRBJ2-7	CASSTGLAGGYEQYF
TRBV2	TRBJ2-1	CASSEPGLGFFEQFF
TRBV27	TRBJ2-2	CASSFGPFANTGELFF
TRBV5-6	TRBJ2-1	CASSLVGGWNEQFF
TRBV7-3	TRBJ2-3	CASSLAPGSTDTQYF
TRBV2	TRBJ1-2	CASSVDDGGGGYTF
TRBV28	TRBJ1-4	CASSSQGESEKLFF
TRBV7-9	TRBJ1-1	CASSLAGQNTEAFF
TRBV14	TRBJ2-3	CASSLRPGQGTDTQYF
TRBV18	TRBJ2-1	CASSPGGGVYNEQFF
TRBV10-3	TRBJ2-1	CAISESRKAPGDEQFF
TRBV29-1	TRBJ1-1	CSVAPGGLGEAFF
TRBV11-2	TRBJ2-5	CASSLVLGGIQLVVQYF
TRBV11-2	TRBJ1-3	CASSLENRDRGFSGNTIYF
TRBV7-5	TRBJ2-7	CVRSLAKAERRSTYEQYF
TRBV10-2	TRBJ1-5	CASSERQVTNQPQHF
TRBV6-6	TRBJ2-7	CASSAPGLPHSYEQYF
TRBV7-6	TRBJ2-7	CASSPRTGIYSSYEQYF
TRBV29-1	TRBJ2-5	CSVDRARETQYF
TRBV9	TRBJ1-4	CASSPTGWVLTNEKLFF
TRBV5-1	TRBJ2-5	CASRWAFLEETQYF
TRBV10-1	TRBJ2-7	CASSEFGSSYEQYF
TRBV15	TRBJ2-7	CATYASGRIGEQYF
TRBV5-1	TRBJ1-1	CASSLDIQNTEAFF
TRBV5-4	TRBJ2-7	CASSAGAGTTYEQYF
TRBV5-6	TRBJ2-3	CASSSFTDTQYF
TRBV7-3	TRBJ2-3	CASSLGLAGVGDTQYF
TRBV5-1	TRBJ2-7	CASSSEAVTPYEQYF
TRBV6-5	TRBJ2-2	CASSYLAGEVGELFF
TRBV7-9	TRBJ2-1	CASSPSGRPYNEQFF
TRBV11-1	TRBJ2-3	CASSPSRGAGTDTQYF
TRBV6-4	TRBJ2-3	CASSSGLAGGADTQYF
TRBV5-1	TRBJ1-2	CASRPTTGSGGYTF
TRBV5-1	TRBJ2-7	CASSPGLVSYEQYF
TRBV4-1	TRBJ2-5	CASSQGDRDQETQYF
TRBV5-1	TRBJ2-1	CASSLGTSGNEQFF
TRBV7-2	TRBJ2-1	CASSFSGDHEQFF
TRBV9	TRBJ1-1	CASSVALGANTEAFF